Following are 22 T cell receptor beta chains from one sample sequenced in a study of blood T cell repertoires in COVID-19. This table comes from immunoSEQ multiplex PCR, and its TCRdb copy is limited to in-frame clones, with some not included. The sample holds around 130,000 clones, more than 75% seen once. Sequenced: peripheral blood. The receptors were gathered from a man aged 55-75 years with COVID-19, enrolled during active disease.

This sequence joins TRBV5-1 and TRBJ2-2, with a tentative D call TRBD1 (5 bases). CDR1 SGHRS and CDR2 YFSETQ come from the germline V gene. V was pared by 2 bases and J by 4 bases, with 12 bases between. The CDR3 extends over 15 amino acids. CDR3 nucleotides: TGCGCCAGCAGCTTAGATCGACAGACCACCGGGGAGCTGTTTTTT. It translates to CASSLDRQTTGELFF.

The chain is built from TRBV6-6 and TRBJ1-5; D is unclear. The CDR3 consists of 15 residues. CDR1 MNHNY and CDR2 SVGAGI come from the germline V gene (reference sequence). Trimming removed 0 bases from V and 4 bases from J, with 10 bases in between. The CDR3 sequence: CASSYSGPQNQPQHF. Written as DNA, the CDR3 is TGTGCCAGCAGTTACTCTGGCCCTCAGAATCAGCCCCAGCATTTT.

This CDR3 is CASSYPRDTYSYEQYF. CDR3 nucleotide sequence: TGTGCCAGCAGTTACCCCCGGGACACTTACTCCTACGAGCAGTACTTC. J is TRBJ2-7 and V is TRBV6-2 or TRBV6-3; possible D gene TRBD1, 6 bases. The CDR3 has 16 amino acids. Germline V lookup: CDR1 MNHEY, CDR2 SVGEGT. Trimming removed 2 bases at V and 0 bases at J, with 14 bases between.

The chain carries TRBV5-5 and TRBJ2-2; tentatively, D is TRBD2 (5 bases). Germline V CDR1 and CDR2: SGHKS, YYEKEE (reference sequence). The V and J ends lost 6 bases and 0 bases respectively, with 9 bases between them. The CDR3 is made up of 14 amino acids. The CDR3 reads CASKERTNTGELFF. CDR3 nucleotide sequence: TGTGCCAGCAAGGAGCGGACGAACACCGGGGAGCTGTTTTTT.

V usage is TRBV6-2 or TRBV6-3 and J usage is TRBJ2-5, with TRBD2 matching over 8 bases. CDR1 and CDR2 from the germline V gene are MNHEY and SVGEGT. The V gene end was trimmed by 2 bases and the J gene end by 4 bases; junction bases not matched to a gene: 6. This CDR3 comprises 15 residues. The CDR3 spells CASSYAGTSRETQYF. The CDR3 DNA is TGTGCCAGCAGTTACGCCGGGACTAGTAGAGAGACCCAGTACTTC.

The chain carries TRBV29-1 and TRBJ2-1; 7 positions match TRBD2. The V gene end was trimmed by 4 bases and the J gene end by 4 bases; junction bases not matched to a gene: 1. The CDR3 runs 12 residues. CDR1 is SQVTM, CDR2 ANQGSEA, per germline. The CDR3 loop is CSVGGGYNEQFF. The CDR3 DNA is TGCAGCGTTGGGGGGGGATACAATGAGCAGTTCTTC.

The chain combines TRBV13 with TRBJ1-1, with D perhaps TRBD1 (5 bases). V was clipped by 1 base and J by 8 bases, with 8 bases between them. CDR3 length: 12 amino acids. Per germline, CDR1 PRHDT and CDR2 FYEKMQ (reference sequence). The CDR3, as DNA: TGTGCCAGCAGCTTAGTACAGGTCGAAGCTTTCTTT. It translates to CASSLVQVEAFF.

The chain's CDR3 is CASSQDRGLAGVTDTQYF. DNA for the CDR3: TGCGCCAGCAGCCAAGATAGGGGACTAGCGGGGGTTACAGATACGCAGTATTTT. The chain is built from TRBV4-3 and TRBJ2-3; the match to TRBD2 covers 14 bases. The CDR3 spans 18 residues. V was clipped by 0 bases and J by 3 bases; unmatched bases: 5. Germline-derived CDR1 and CDR2 are LGHNA and YSLEER.

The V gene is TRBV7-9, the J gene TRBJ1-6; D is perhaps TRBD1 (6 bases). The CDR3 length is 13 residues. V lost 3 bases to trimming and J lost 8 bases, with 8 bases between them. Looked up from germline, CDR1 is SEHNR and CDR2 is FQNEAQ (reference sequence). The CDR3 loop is CASSLDRYSPLHF. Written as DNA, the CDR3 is TGTGCCAGCAGCTTGGACAGATATTCACCCCTCCACTTT.

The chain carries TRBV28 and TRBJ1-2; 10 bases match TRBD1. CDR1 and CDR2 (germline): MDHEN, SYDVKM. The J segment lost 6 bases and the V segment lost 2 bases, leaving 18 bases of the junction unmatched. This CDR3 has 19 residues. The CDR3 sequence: CASSLTAPNPVGQGDGYTF. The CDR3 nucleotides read TGTGCCAGCAGTTTAACCGCCCCTAACCCCGTCGGACAGGGGGATGGCTACACCTTC.

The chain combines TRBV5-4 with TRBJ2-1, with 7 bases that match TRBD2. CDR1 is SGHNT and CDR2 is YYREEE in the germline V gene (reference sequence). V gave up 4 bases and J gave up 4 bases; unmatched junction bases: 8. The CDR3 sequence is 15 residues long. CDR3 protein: CASSNTGTTYNEQFF. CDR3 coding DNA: TGTGCCAGCAGCAATACCGGGACTACTTACAATGAGCAGTTCTTC.

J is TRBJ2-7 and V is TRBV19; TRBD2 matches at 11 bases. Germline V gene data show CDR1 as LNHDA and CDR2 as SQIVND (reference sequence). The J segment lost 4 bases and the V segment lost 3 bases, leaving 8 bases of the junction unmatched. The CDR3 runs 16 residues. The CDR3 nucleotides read TGTGCCAGTAGTATCGCCGGGACTAGCGGACTATACGAGCAGTACTTC. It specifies CASSIAGTSGLYEQYF.

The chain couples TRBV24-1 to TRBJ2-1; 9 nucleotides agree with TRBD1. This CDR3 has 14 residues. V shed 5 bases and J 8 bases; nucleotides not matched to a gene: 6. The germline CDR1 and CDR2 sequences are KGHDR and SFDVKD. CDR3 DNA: TGTGCCACCAGTGCCCTGACAGGGGGAGATGAGCAGTTCTTC. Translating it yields CATSALTGGDEQFF.

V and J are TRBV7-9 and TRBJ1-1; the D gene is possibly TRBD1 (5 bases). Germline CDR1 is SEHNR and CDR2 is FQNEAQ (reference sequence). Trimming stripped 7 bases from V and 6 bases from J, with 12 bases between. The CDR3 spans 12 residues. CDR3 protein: CASNRDFAEAFF. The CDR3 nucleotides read TGTGCCAGCAACCGGGACTTTGCTGAAGCTTTCTTT.

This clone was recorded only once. Here the CDR3 DNA reads TGCGCCAGCAGCCAAGAGACCCAGGGGGCTCACTATGGCTACACCTTC. Its protein is CASSQETQGAHYGYTF. The rearrangement links TRBV4-3 to TRBJ1-2, with 8 bases that match TRBD1. The V gene's germline CDR1 is LGHNA and CDR2 YSLEER. Unmatched junction bases numbered 6, after V lost 0 bases and J lost 3 bases. The CDR3 loop spans 16 amino acids.

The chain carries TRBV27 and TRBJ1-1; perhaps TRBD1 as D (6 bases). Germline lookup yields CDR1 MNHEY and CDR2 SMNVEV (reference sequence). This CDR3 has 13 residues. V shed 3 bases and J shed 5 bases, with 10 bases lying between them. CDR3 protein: CASSLFRGTEAFF. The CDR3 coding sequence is TGTGCCAGCAGTTTGTTCAGGGGAACTGAAGCTTTCTTT.

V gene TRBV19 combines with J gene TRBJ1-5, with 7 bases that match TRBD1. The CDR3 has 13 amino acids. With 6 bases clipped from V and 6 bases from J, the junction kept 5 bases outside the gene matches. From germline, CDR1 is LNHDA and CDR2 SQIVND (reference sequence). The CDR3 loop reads CASSPGGGQPQHF. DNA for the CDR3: TGTGCCAGTAGCCCAGGGGGAGGTCAGCCCCAGCATTTT.

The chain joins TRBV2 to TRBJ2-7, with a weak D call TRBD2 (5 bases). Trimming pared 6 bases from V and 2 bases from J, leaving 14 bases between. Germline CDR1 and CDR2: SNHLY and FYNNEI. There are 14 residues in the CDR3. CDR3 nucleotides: TGTGCCAGCAGACCAAGGGTGACTACCTACGAGCAGTACTTC. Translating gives CASRPRVTTYEQYF. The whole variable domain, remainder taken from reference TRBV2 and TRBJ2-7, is EPEVTQTPSHQVTQMGQEVILRCVPISNHLYFYWYRQILGQKVEFLVSFYNNEISEKSEIFDDQFSVERPDGSNFTLKIRSTKLEDSAMYFCASRPRVTTYEQYFGPGTRLTVT.

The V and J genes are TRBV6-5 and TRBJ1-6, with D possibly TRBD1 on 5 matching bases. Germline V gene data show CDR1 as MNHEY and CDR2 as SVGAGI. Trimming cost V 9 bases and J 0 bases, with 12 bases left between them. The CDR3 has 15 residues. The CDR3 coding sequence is TGTGCCAGTCAGGGTGAAGGCTCCTATAATTCACCCCTCCACTTT. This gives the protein CASQGEGSYNSPLHF.

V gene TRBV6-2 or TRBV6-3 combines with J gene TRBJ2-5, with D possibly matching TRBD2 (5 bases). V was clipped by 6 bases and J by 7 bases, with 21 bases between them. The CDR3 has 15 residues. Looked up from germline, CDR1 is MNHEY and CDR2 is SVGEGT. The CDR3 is CASSSAEPPGRTQYF. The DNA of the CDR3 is TGTGCCAGCAGCTCAGCGGAGCCTCCGGGAAGGACCCAGTACTTC.

The DNA of the CDR3 is TGTGCCAGCAGCCAAATGGACAGGTACACCAAAAACATTCAGTACTTC. Protein product: CASSQMDRYTKNIQYF. V gene TRBV3-1 (or the pseudogene TRBV3-2) combines with J gene TRBJ2-4; 7 bases fit TRBD1. J gave up 2 bases and V 2 bases, and 6 bases lay outside the gene matches. Looked up from germline, CDR1 is LGHDT and CDR2 is YNNKEL (reference sequence). There are 16 residues in the CDR3.

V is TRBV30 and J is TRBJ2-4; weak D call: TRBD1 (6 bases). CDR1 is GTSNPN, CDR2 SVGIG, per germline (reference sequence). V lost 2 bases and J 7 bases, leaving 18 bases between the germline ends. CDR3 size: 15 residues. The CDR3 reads CAWSLGHGVGNIQYF. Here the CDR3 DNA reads TGTGCCTGGAGTTTGGGACACGGGGTAGGGAACATTCAGTACTTC.